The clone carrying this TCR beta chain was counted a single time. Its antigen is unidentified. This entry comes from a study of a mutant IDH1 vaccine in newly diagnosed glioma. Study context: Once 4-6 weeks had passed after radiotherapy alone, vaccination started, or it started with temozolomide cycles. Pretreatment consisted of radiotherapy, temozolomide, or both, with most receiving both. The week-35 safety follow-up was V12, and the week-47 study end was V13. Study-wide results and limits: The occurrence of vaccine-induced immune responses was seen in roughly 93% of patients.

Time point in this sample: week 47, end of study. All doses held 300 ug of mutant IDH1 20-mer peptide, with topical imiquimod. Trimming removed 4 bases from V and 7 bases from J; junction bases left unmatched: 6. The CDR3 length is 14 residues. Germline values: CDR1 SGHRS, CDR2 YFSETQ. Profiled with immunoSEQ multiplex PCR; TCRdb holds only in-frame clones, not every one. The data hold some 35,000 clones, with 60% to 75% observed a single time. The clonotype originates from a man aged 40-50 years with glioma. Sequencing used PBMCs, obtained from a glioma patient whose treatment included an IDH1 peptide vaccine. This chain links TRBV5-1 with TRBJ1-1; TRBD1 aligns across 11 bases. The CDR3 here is CASSRGQGGSEAFF. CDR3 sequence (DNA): TGCGCCAGCAGCCGGGGACAGGGGGGAAGTGAAGCTTTCTTT.